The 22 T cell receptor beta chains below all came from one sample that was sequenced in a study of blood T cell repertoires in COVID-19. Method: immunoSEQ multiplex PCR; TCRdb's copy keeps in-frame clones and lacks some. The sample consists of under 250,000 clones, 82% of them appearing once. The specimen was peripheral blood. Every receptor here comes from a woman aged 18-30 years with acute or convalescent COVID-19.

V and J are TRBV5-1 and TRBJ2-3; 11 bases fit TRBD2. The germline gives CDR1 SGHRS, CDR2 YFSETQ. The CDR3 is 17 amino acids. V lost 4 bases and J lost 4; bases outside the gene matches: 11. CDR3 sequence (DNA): TGCGCCAGCAGCCCGATAGCGGGAGGGCCGGGCGCAGATACGCAGTATTTT. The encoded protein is CASSPIAGGPGADTQYF.

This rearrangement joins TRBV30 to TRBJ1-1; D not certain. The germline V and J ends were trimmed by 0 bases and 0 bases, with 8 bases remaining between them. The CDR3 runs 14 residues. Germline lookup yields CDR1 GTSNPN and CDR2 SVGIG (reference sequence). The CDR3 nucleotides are TGTGCCTGGAGTGTACAGCCGATGAACACTGAAGCTTTCTTT. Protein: CAWSVQPMNTEAFF.

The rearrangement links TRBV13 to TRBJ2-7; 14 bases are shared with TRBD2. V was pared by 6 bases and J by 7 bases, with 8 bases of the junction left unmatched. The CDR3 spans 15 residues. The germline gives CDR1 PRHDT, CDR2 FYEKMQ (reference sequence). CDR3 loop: CASRRLAGGPWEQYF. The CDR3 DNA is TGTGCCAGCAGACGACTAGCGGGAGGGCCTTGGGAGCAGTACTTC.

This chain's CDR3 is CASSLEQGNTIYF. CDR3 nucleotide sequence: TGTGCCAGCAGCTTAGAGCAAGGAAACACCATATATTTT. This rearrangement joins TRBV7-6 to TRBJ1-3; unclear D gene. Trimming took off 1 base at V and 4 bases at J, with 5 bases between the two ends. CDR3 size: 13 residues. The germline V gene encodes CDR1 SGHVS and CDR2 FNYEAQ.

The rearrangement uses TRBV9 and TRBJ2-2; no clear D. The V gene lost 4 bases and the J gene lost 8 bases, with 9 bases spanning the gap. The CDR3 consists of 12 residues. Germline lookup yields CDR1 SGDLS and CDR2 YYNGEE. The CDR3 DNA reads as TGTGCCAGCAGCAACATTCCGGGGGAGCTGTTTTTT. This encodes CASSNIPGELFF. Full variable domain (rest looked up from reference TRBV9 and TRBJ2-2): DSGVTQTPKHLITATGQRVTLRCSPRSGDLSVYWYQQSLDQGLQFLIQYYNGEERAKGNILERFSAQQFPDLHSELNLSSLELGDSALYFCASSNIPGELFFGEGSRLTVL.

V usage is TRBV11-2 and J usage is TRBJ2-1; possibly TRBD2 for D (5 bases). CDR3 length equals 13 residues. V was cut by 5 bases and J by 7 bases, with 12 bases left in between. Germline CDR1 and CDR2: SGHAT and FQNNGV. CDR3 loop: CASSTGVRNEQFF. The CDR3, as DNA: TGTGCCAGCAGCACCGGGGTACGGAATGAGCAGTTCTTC. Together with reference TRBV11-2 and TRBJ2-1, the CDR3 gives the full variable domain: EAGVAQSPRYKIIEKRQSVAFWCNPISGHATLYWYQQILGQGPKLLIQFQNNGVVDDSQLPKDRFSAERLKGVDSTLKIQPAKLEDSAVYLCASSTGVRNEQFFGPGTRLTVL.

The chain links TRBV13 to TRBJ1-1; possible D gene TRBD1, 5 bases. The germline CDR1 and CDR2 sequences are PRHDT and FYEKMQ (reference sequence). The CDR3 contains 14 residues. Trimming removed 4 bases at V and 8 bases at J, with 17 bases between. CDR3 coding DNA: TGTGCCAGCAGCTCAGGGAGGCCGCTGATGGAAGCTTTCTTT. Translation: CASSSGRPLMEAFF.

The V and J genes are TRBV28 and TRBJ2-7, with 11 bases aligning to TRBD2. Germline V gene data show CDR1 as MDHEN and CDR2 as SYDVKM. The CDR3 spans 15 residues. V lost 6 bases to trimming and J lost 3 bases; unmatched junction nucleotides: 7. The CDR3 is CASSPIGTSGYEQYF. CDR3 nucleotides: TGTGCCAGCAGCCCAATAGGGACTAGCGGCTACGAGCAGTACTTC.

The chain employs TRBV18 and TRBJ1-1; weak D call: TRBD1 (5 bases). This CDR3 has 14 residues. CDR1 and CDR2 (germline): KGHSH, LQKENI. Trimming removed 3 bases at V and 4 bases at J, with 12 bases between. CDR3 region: CASSPAGLGTEAFF. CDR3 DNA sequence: TGTGCCAGCTCACCGGCAGGGTTGGGCACTGAAGCTTTCTTT.

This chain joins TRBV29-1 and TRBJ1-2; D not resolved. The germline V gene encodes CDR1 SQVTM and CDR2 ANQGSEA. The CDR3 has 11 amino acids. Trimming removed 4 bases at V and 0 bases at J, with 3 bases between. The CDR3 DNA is TGCAGCGTTGCGTCTAACTATGGCTACACCTTC. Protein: CSVASNYGYTF.

The CDR3 region has the DNA TGTGCCAGCAGCGGGAGTAGGTGGAGGGAGACAGATACGCAGTATTTT. Amino acids: CASSGSRWRETDTQYF. The genes are TRBV5-8 and TRBJ2-3, with D possibly TRBD2 on 6 matching bases. Germline V gene sequence: CDR1 SGHTS, CDR2 YDEGEE. The length of the CDR3 is 16 residues. The V end was cut by 4 bases, the J end by 3 bases, with 18 bases between.

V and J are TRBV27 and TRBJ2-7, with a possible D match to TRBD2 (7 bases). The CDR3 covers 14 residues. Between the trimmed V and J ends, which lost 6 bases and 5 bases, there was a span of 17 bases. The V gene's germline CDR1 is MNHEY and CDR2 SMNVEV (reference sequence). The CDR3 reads CASSWGGGKHEQYF. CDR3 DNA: TGTGCCAGCAGCTGGGGAGGGGGGAAGCACGAGCAGTACTTC.

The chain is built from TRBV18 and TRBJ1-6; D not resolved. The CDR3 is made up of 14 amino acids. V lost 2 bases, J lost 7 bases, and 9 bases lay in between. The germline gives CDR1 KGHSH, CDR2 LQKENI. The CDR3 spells CASSPAHSNSPLHF. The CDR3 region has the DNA TGTGCCAGCTCACCAGCGCACAGCAATTCACCCCTCCACTTT.

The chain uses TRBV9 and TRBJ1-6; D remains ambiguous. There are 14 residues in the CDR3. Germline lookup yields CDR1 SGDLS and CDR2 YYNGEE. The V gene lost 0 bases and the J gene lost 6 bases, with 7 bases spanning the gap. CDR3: CASSVAELNSPLHF. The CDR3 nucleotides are TGTGCCAGCAGCGTAGCGGAGCTTAATTCACCCCTCCACTTT.

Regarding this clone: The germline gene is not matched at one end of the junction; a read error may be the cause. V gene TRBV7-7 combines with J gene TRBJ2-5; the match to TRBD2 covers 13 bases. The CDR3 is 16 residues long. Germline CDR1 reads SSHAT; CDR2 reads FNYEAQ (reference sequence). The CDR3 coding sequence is TGTGCTAGCACAACTGGGACTAGCGGGAACCAAGAGACCCAGTACTTC. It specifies CASTTGTSGNQETQYF. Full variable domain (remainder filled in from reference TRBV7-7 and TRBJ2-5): GAGVSQSPRYKVTKRGQDVTLRCDPISSHATLYWYQQALGQGPEFLTYFNYEAQPDKSGLPSDRFSAERPEGSISTLTIQRTEQRDSAMYRCASTTGTSGNQETQYFGPGTRLLVL.

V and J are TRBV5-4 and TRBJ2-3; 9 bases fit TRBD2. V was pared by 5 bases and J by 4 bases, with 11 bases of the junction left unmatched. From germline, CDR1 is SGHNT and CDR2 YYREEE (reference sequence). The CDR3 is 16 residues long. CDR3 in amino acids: CASSFRSGSVADTQYF. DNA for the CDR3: TGTGCCAGCAGTTTTCGTAGCGGGAGCGTGGCAGATACGCAGTATTTT.

The CDR3 spells CASSLAGGYEQYF. The CDR3 DNA sequence: TGTGCCAGCAGCTTAGCGGGGGGGTACGAGCAGTACTTC. The gene calls are TRBV7-9 and TRBJ2-7, with 7 bases lining up with TRBD2. This CDR3 has 13 residues. CDR1 is SEHNR and CDR2 is FQNEAQ in the germline V gene (reference sequence). Germline trimming cut 0 bases from V and 4 bases from J; bases unmatched to any gene: 0.

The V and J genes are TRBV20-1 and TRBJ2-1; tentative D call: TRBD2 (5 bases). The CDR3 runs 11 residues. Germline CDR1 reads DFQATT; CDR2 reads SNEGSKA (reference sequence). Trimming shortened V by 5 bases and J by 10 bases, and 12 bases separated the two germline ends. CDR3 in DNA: TGCAGTGCTGTACTAGTGCGCGAGCAGTTCTTC. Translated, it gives CSAVLVREQFF.

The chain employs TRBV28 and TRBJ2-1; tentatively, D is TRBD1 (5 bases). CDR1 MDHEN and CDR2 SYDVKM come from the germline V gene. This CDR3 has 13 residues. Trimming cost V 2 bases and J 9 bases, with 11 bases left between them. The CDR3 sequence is CASSLDQGPEQFF. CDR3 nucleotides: TGTGCCAGCAGTTTAGACCAGGGCCCTGAGCAGTTCTTC.

The CDR3 DNA follows: TGTGCCAGCAGCCTACTCCGGGACAGGGCCTCTTATTTT. Translation: CASSLLRDRASYF. The genes are TRBV5-6 and TRBJ1-3, with 9 bases lining up with TRBD1. Germline V gives CDR1 SGHDT, CDR2 YYEEEE. This CDR3 is 13 amino acids long. Germline trimming cut 4 bases from V and 16 bases from J; bases unmatched to any gene: 12.

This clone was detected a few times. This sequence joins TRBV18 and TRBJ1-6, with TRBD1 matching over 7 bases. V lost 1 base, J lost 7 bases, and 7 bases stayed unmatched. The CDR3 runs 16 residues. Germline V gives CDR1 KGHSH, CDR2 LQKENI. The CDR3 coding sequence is TGTGCCAGCTCACCACAAGGGACAGCAACAAATTCACCCCTCCACTTT. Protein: CASSPQGTATNSPLHF.

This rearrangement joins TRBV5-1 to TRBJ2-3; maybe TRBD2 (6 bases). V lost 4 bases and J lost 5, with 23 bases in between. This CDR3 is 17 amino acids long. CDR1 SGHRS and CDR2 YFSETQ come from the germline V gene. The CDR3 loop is CASSNQVGGTWGDTQYF. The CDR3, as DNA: TGCGCCAGCAGCAACCAGGTTGGGGGGACCTGGGGAGATACGCAGTATTTT.